The present entry profiles one T cell receptor beta chain with its context. This sample is drawn from a study of control samples from healthy donors and cancer patients. Germline V gene data show CDR1 as MDHEN and CDR2 as SYDVKM. V lost 7 bases, J lost 5 bases, and 9 bases lay in between. This CDR3 region has 11 residues. Using immunoSEQ multiplex PCR, the repertoire was profiled, and TCRdb retains in-frame clones only, with some absent. The sample contains about 58,000 clones, around 87% of which appear only once. V is TRBV28 and J is TRBJ2-7, with a weak D call TRBD2 (7 bases). Sequenced: PBMCs. The sequence derives from a man in his sixties with colorectal cancer. Written as DNA, the CDR3 is TGTGCCAGCAAGGGGGGGGACGAGCAGTACTTC. Amino acids: CASKGGDEQYF.